A selection of T cell receptor beta chains follows, all from one sample in a study of neurological immune-mediated disorders. MiXCR, applied by TCRdb to the 5' RACE reads, yields one record per CDR3 protein. The table includes approximately 65,000 distinct CDR3 sequences, around 5% detected once. Sequencing was performed on PBMCs. These receptors all come from a human donor with multiple sclerosis. The donor label of this sample is uncertain. Both conserved end residues are part of each CDR3. Each record gives: D gene, V gene, clone size, J gene, CDR3 DNA, CDR3 protein. D genes are given only for firm matches. Expanded clones are given a class, and other clones once, few, many or no size at all.

D: NA
V: TRBV6-1
size: NA
J: TRBJ1-2
DNA: TGTGCCAGCAGTGAAACAGGGAGGGCTAACTATGGCTACACCTTC
CDR3: CASSETGRANYGYTF

D: NA
V: TRBV5-1
size: many
J: TRBJ1-4
DNA: TGCGCCAGCAGCTTCTCAGGAGGGGACGAAAAACTGTTTTTT
CDR3: CASSFSGGDEKLFF

D: NA
V: TRBV10-2
size: many
J: TRBJ1-5
DNA: TGCGCCAGCAGTGAGCCCCGGGAGGGCTGGGGCAATCAGCCCCAGCATTTT
CDR3: CASSEPREGWGNQPQHF

D: NA
V: TRBV20-1
size: many
J: TRBJ1-3
DNA: TGCAGTGCTAGAGCAGGTGGAAACACCATATATTTT
CDR3: CSARAGGNTIYF

D: TRBD1
V: TRBV2
size: NA
J: TRBJ1-4
DNA: TGTGCCAGCAGTGAAGACAGGGGGAATGAAAAACTGTTTTTT
CDR3: CASSEDRGNEKLFF

D: TRBD1
V: TRBV5-1
size: many
J: TRBJ2-7
DNA: TGCGCCAGCAGCATTACATCGACAGGGTTGGGTCTCTACGAGCAGTACTTC
CDR3: CASSITSTGLGLYEQYF

D: NA
V: TRBV5-1
size: many
J: TRBJ2-2
DNA: TGCGCCAGCAGCTTGGAGGGGCGATACACCGGGGAGCTGTTTTTT
CDR3: CASSLEGRYTGELFF

D: NA
V: TRBV20-1
size: many
J: TRBJ1-6
DNA: TGCAGTGCTAGTATAGGGGTCCATTCACCCCTCCACTTT
CDR3: CSASIGVHSPLHF

D: NA
V: TRBV20-1
size: medium-sized
J: TRBJ1-1
DNA: TGCAGTGCTAGAAAGACGGGGGGCGACACTGAAGCTTTCTTT
CDR3: CSARKTGGDTEAFF

D: NA
V: TRBV5-1
size: NA
J: TRBJ1-2
DNA: TGCGCCAGCAGCTCTTCCGGACCGCAGGATGGCTACACCTTC
CDR3: CASSSSGPQDGYTF

D: NA
V: TRBV3-1
size: many
J: TRBJ2-7
DNA: TGTGCCAGCAGCCCGAGGGGGGGACACGAGCAGTACTTC
CDR3: CASSPRGGHEQYF

D: NA
V: TRBV20-1
size: many
J: TRBJ2-7
DNA: TGCAGTGCTAGCTCCAGGGCCCTTTCCTACGAGCAGTACTTC
CDR3: CSASSRALSYEQYF

D: TRBD1
V: TRBV18
size: many
J: TRBJ1-5
DNA: TGTGCCAGCTCACCGGGACAGAAACAGCCCCAGCATTTT
CDR3: CASSPGQKQPQHF

D: NA
V: TRBV7-3
size: many
J: TRBJ1-1
DNA: TGTGCCAGCGCGAACAGGGTGAACACTGAAGCTTTCTTT
CDR3: CASANRVNTEAFF

D: NA
V: TRBV20-1
size: many
J: TRBJ1-1
DNA: TGCAGTGCTAGAGGGGGCCCTGAAGCTTTCTTT
CDR3: CSARGGPEAFF

D: NA
V: TRBV20-1
size: many
J: TRBJ1-1
DNA: TGCAGTGGGTCAAGAGGGGAGACTGAAGCTTTCTTT
CDR3: CSGSRGETEAFF

D: NA
V: TRBV5-6
size: many
J: TRBJ1-1
DNA: TGTGCCAGCAGCTTGGAGTCGAACACTGAAGCTTTCTTT
CDR3: CASSLESNTEAFF

D: TRBD1
V: TRBV9
size: many
J: TRBJ1-1
DNA: TGTGCCAGCAGCGTGCAGGGGGAGTGGAACACTGAAGCTTTCTTT
CDR3: CASSVQGEWNTEAFF

D: TRBD1
V: TRBV11-2
size: many
J: TRBJ2-1
DNA: TGTGCCAGCAGCTCCGCGGGACAGGGTTTTGGTGAGCAGTTCTTC
CDR3: CASSSAGQGFGEQFF

D: NA
V: TRBV10-3
size: many
J: TRBJ2-1
DNA: TGTGCCATCAGTGAGTCGAGGGGGTACAATGAGCAGTTCTTC
CDR3: CAISESRGYNEQFF

D: NA
V: TRBV11-2
size: NA
J: TRBJ2-1
DNA: TGTGCCAGCATCATCGAACACCCGGGAGCAGCCTACAATGAGCAGTTCTTC
CDR3: CASIIEHPGAAYNEQFF

D: NA
V: TRBV20-1
size: many
J: TRBJ2-3
DNA: TGCAGTGCTCAAGGGAGGTCAGATACGCAGTATTTT
CDR3: CSAQGRSDTQYF

D: NA
V: TRBV5-8
size: many
J: TRBJ1-1
DNA: TGTGCCAGCAGCTTGAACAGGGAAGGTGAAGCTTTCTTT
CDR3: CASSLNREGEAFF

D: NA
V: TRBV27
size: many
J: TRBJ2-2
DNA: TGTGCCAGCAGTTTCGGGAATACCCCCGGGGAGCTGTTTTTT
CDR3: CASSFGNTPGELFF

D: NA
V: TRBV18
size: many
J: TRBJ2-7
DNA: TGTGCCAGCTCACCACCGGTCTGGGAGGAGCAGTACTTC
CDR3: CASSPPVWEEQYF

D: NA
V: TRBV24-1
size: many
J: TRBJ2-1
DNA: TGTGCCACCAGTGGGACTCCCGACCGGAATGAGCAGTTCTTC
CDR3: CATSGTPDRNEQFF

D: NA
V: TRBV5-1
size: many
J: TRBJ2-1
DNA: TGCGCCAGCAGCACCCCTCAAGGCGGGGTAATCCGCCCAAATGAGCAGTTCTTC
CDR3: CASSTPQGGVIRPNEQFF

D: NA
V: TRBV27
size: many
J: TRBJ2-5
DNA: TGTGCCAGCAGGAAGACAGGATTGGAGACCCAGTACTTC
CDR3: CASRKTGLETQYF

D: NA
V: TRBV20-1
size: many
J: TRBJ2-7
DNA: TGCAGTGCTCCAACGCCGAGGGGGTTCTCCTACGAGCAGTACTTC
CDR3: CSAPTPRGFSYEQYF

D: TRBD1
V: TRBV27
size: many
J: TRBJ1-2
DNA: TGTGCCAGCAGTTTAGGGAGGGGGCGAGGCTACACCTTC
CDR3: CASSLGRGRGYTF

D: NA
V: TRBV2
size: many
J: TRBJ2-1
DNA: TGTGCCAGCAGTGAAGAACTGCACTACAATGAGCAGTTCTTC
CDR3: CASSEELHYNEQFF

D: TRBD2
V: TRBV11-2
size: many
J: TRBJ2-1
DNA: TGTGCCAGCAGCTTAGGCACTAGCGGGGGGGCCTACAATGAGCAGTTCTTC
CDR3: CASSLGTSGGAYNEQFF

D: NA
V: TRBV20-1
size: many
J: TRBJ2-1
DNA: TGCAGTGCTAGTGTGGGGGGGCCAGGGAATGAGCAGTTCTTC
CDR3: CSASVGGPGNEQFF

D: NA
V: TRBV6-1
size: many
J: TRBJ2-4
DNA: TGTGCCAGCAGCCCCTCTGGGGGCATCAAAAACATTCAGTACTTC
CDR3: CASSPSGGIKNIQYF

D: NA
V: TRBV9
size: many
J: TRBJ1-1
DNA: TGTGCCAGCAGCGTAGGGGTGGAGGGGAGTGAAGCTTTCTTT
CDR3: CASSVGVEGSEAFF

D: NA
V: TRBV6-5
size: NA
J: TRBJ1-4
DNA: TGTGCCAGCAGCCACGACGTGAGAGGGCGATTCCCAACTAATGAAAAACTGTTTTTT
CDR3: CASSHDVRGRFPTNEKLFF

D: NA
V: TRBV7-2
size: many
J: TRBJ2-1
DNA: TGTGCCAGCAGCTCTTCCCCTGGCAATGAGCAGTTCTTC
CDR3: CASSSSPGNEQFF

D: NA
V: TRBV3-1
size: many
J: TRBJ2-7
DNA: TGTGCCAGCAGCCAAGAGCGGGGTAGCGGCAACGAGCAGTACTTC
CDR3: CASSQERGSGNEQYF

D: NA
V: TRBV20-1
size: many
J: TRBJ1-1
DNA: TGCAGTGCTAGAGCGATTTCCCGGGTCACTGAAGCTTTCTTT
CDR3: CSARAISRVTEAFF

D: NA
V: TRBV5-1
size: many
J: TRBJ1-6
DNA: TGCGCCAGCAGCTTGAATAGCAGGGCGTATTCACCCCTCCACTTT
CDR3: CASSLNSRAYSPLHF

D: TRBD1
V: TRBV3-1
size: many
J: TRBJ2-1
DNA: TGTGCCAGCAGCCCCGGACAGGGCGAGCAGTTCTTC
CDR3: CASSPGQGEQFF

D: NA
V: TRBV9
size: many
J: TRBJ2-2
DNA: TGTGCCAGCAGCGTGCGGGCCAGGAACACCGGGGAGCTGTTTTTT
CDR3: CASSVRARNTGELFF

D: NA
V: TRBV4-1
size: many
J: TRBJ1-6
DNA: TGCGCCAGCAGCCAACCAACCCGTAGCTCCTATAATTCACCCCTCCACTTT
CDR3: CASSQPTRSSYNSPLHF

D: TRBD2
V: TRBV4-2
size: many
J: TRBJ2-1
DNA: TGTGCCAGCAGCCAAGAGTATACTAGCGGGGGAGACGTAAGGAATGAGCAGTTCTTC
CDR3: CASSQEYTSGGDVRNEQFF

D: NA
V: TRBV5-5
size: many
J: TRBJ1-2
DNA: TGTGCCAGCAGCCATACCGGGACGTACTATGGCTACACCTTC
CDR3: CASSHTGTYYGYTF

D: NA
V: TRBV11-2
size: many
J: TRBJ2-7
DNA: TGTGCCAGCAGCCTTTTCACCGGGGGATCCTACGAGCAGTACTTC
CDR3: CASSLFTGGSYEQYF

D: NA
V: TRBV6-1
size: many
J: TRBJ1-5
DNA: TGTGCCAGCAGTGTTGACAGGCCGGATCAGCCCCAGCATTTT
CDR3: CASSVDRPDQPQHF

D: TRBD1
V: TRBV5-1
size: many
J: TRBJ2-7
DNA: TGCGCCAGCAGAGGTACAGGGGGAGTGCCCTACGAGCAGTACTTC
CDR3: CASRGTGGVPYEQYF

D: NA
V: TRBV5-8
size: many
J: TRBJ2-1
DNA: TGTGCCAGCAGCCTGGCCAGGCGGATCGTGGGGAGCAATGAGCAGTTCTTC
CDR3: CASSLARRIVGSNEQFF